The 25 T cell receptor beta chains in this list originate from one sample, sequenced in a study of blood T cell repertoires in COVID-19. Some clones are missing from TCRdb's copy, which holds only in-frame ones; the method was immunoSEQ multiplex PCR. The sample gives under 350,000 clones, roughly 90% of which show up once; 2.6% is in the top ten. The material sequenced was PBMCs or T cells enriched from blood (not recorded which). These receptors came from a man aged 55-75 years who had recovered from COVID-19.

CDR3 nucleotide sequence: TGTGCCAGCAGTAGAGTGCGGGGGGGCACAGATACGCAGTATTTT. It specifies CASSRVRGGTDTQYF. V gene TRBV27 combines with J gene TRBJ2-3, with TRBD2 identical over 8 bases. In germline, CDR1 is MNHEY, CDR2 SMNVEV (reference sequence). The CDR3 spans 15 residues. J lost 1 base, V lost 5 bases, and 5 bases had no gene match.

This clone was counted once. Other DNA sequences of this sample code for an identical CDR3. J is TRBJ2-3 and V is TRBV5-1; 14 bases line up with TRBD2. V was clipped by 4 bases and J by 4 bases; unmatched bases: 5. Germline V CDR1 and CDR2: SGHRS, YFSETQ. The CDR3 consists of 16 residues. The CDR3 bases are TGCGCCAGCAGCACCGGACTAGCGGGAGGATCAGATACGCAGTATTTT. It yields the protein CASSTGLAGGSDTQYF.

The chain recombines TRBV7-2 with TRBJ1-3, with 7 bases lining up with TRBD1. The CDR3 is 16 residues long. Germline CDR1 and CDR2: SGHTA and FQGNSA. With 6 bases clipped from V and 3 bases from J, the junction kept 11 bases outside the gene matches. CDR3 loop: CASRQRQGVDGNTIYF. The CDR3 DNA sequence: TGTGCCAGCAGACAGAGACAGGGAGTGGATGGAAACACCATATATTTT.

This clone was seen just once. The chain links TRBV5-3 to TRBJ1-1; D is unresolved. TRBV5-3 is recorded as an ORF, its role being uncertain. With 0 bases removed from V and 3 bases from J, the gap between germline ends came to 12 bases. The CDR3 is made up of 15 amino acids. In DNA form, the CDR3 reads TGTGCCAGAAGCTTGGCCCAGGTGCCCTACACTGAAGCTTTCTTT. It is translated as CARSLAQVPYTEAFF.

V gene TRBV19 combines with J gene TRBJ1-6; 8 bases line up with TRBD1. Germline-derived CDR1 and CDR2 are LNHDA and SQIVND (reference sequence). The junction had 2 bases not matched to a gene; V was cut back by 5 bases and J by 5 bases. The CDR3 spans 14 residues. CDR3 coding DNA: TGTGCCAGTAGTCCGGACAGGGATAATTCACCCCTCCACTTT. Its protein product is CASSPDRDNSPLHF.

The V gene is TRBV6-1, the J gene TRBJ1-2; D is possibly TRBD1 (6 bases). The germline CDR1 and CDR2 sequences are MNHNS and SASEGT. V was shortened by 2 bases and J by 8 bases, with 12 bases between the two germline ends. CDR3 length: 13 amino acids. The CDR3 reads CASSEQGREGYTF. In DNA form, the CDR3 reads TGTGCCAGCAGTGAACAGGGGAGGGAGGGCTACACCTTC.

This clone occurred a few times. The gene calls are TRBV7-8 and TRBJ1-1; D might be TRBD1 (5 bases). The CDR3 sequence is 12 residues long. Trimming removed 5 bases from V and 4 bases from J, with 8 bases in between. Germline CDR1 SGHVS, CDR2 FQNEAQ. The CDR3 spells CASSRGGTEAFF. CDR3 sequence (DNA): TGTGCCAGCAGCCGGGGGGGCACTGAAGCTTTCTTT.

The genes are TRBV29-1 and TRBJ2-3, with TRBD2 identical over 8 bases. V dropped 1 base and J dropped 4; count of bases not matched to a gene: 4. The germline V gene encodes CDR1 SQVTM and CDR2 ANQGSEA. This CDR3 region has 14 residues. The CDR3 sequence is CSVEAGGGPDTQYF. For the CDR3, the DNA is TGCAGCGTTGAAGCGGGGGGGGGCCCAGATACGCAGTATTTT.

The J gene is TRBJ2-7, the V gene TRBV3-1 (or the pseudogene TRBV3-2), with 7 bases identical to TRBD1. Trimming removed 2 bases from V and 0 bases from J; junction bases left unmatched: 4. CDR3 size: 15 residues. Germline V lookup: CDR1 LGHDT, CDR2 YNNKEL (reference sequence). The CDR3 sequence: CASSQRGHSSYEQYF. Written as DNA, the CDR3 is TGTGCCAGCAGCCAAAGGGGGCACTCCTCCTACGAGCAGTACTTC.

This clone was detected a few times. The chain carries TRBV7-9 and TRBJ2-7; 7 positions match TRBD2. Per the germline V gene, CDR1 is SEHNR and CDR2 is FQNEAQ (reference sequence). The trim removed 5 bases at V and 1 base at J, leaving 11 bases unmatched. This CDR3 comprises 16 residues. CDR3 amino acids: CASSPSPSSGSYEQYF. The DNA of the CDR3 is TGTGCCAGCAGCCCCTCCCCCTCTAGCGGTTCCTACGAGCAGTACTTC.

This chain joins TRBV10-1 and TRBJ1-3, with 7 bases lining up with TRBD1. The germline V gene encodes CDR1 WNHNN and CDR2 SYGVQD (reference sequence). V shed 7 bases, J shed 0 bases, and the junction held 6 bases outside the gene matches. The CDR3 contains 15 residues. The CDR3 sequence is CASTRDRNSGNTIYF. DNA for the CDR3: TGCGCCAGCACCCGGGACAGAAACTCTGGAAACACCATATATTTT.

The sample holds one count of this clone. V gene TRBV11-2 combines with J gene TRBJ2-3; D not resolved. Trimming pared 3 bases from V and 8 bases from J, leaving 6 bases between. In germline, CDR1 is SGHAT, CDR2 FQNNGV. CDR3 size: 11 residues. The CDR3 region is CASSFESTQYF. In DNA, the CDR3 is TGTGCCAGCAGCTTTGAGAGTACGCAGTATTTT.

CDR3: CASSQQGSYNEQFF. DNA of the CDR3: TGCGCCAGCAGCCAACAGGGGTCCTACAATGAGCAGTTCTTC. The chain is built from TRBV5-1 and TRBJ2-1; 7 bases are a match to TRBD1. The CDR3 is 14 residues long. Unmatched junction bases numbered 2, after V lost 4 bases and J lost 1 base. The germline gives CDR1 SGHRS, CDR2 YFSETQ.

V gene TRBV24-1 combines with J gene TRBJ1-1; D might be TRBD1 (6 bases). Germline CDR1 reads KGHDR; CDR2 reads SFDVKD. This CDR3 is 12 amino acids long. V lost 7 bases and J 8 bases, leaving 13 bases between the germline ends. DNA for the CDR3: TGTGCCACCAGCTCTCCCAGGGGCGAAGCTTTCTTT. Residues: CATSSPRGEAFF.

V and J are TRBV13 and TRBJ1-6, with TRBD1 matching 10 bases. The CDR3 has 15 amino acids. After removal of 5 bases from V and 9 bases from J, the junction contained 7 bases not matched to a gene. CDR1 and CDR2 from the germline V gene are PRHDT and FYEKMQ (reference sequence). CDR3 DNA: TGTGCCAGCAGCCCCCGGGACAGGGGATCTTCACCCCTCCACTTT. Translation: CASSPRDRGSSPLHF.

The V call is TRBV28, the J call TRBJ2-1, with 8 bases identical to TRBD2. The trim removed 6 bases at V and 6 bases at J, leaving 7 bases unmatched. CDR1 MDHEN and CDR2 SYDVKM come from the germline V gene. The CDR3 covers 14 residues. The CDR3 here is CASRPGTRINEQFF. The CDR3 DNA follows: TGTGCCAGCAGGCCCGGGACTAGAATCAATGAGCAGTTCTTC.

The chain carries TRBV6-6 and TRBJ2-7, with 8 nucleotides matching TRBD1. Losses at the gene ends were 2 bases for V and 3 bases for J; bases not matched to a gene: 3. This CDR3 region has 14 residues. Germline loops: CDR1 MNHNY, CDR2 SVGAGI (reference sequence). DNA for the CDR3: TGTGCCAGCAGTTACGACGACAGGGGCTACGAGCAGTACTTC. This translates into CASSYDDRGYEQYF.

The table lists this clone with a few counts. The chain employs TRBV5-1 and TRBJ1-4, with 8 bases that match TRBD1. The germline V gene encodes CDR1 SGHRS and CDR2 YFSETQ. The J segment lost 5 bases and the V segment lost 4 bases, leaving 7 bases of the junction unmatched. The CDR3 runs to 15 residues. CDR3 nucleotide sequence: TGCGCCAGCAGCATTGGGTGGGACAGGAATGAAAAACTGTTTTTT. Translation: CASSIGWDRNEKLFF.

This clone was observed once. The chain is built from TRBV5-4 and TRBJ2-1; 7 bases map to TRBD1. The CDR3 length is 16 residues. Per germline, CDR1 SGHNT and CDR2 YYREEE (reference sequence). The V and J ends lost 4 bases and 7 bases, in that order; junction bases with no gene match: 14. The CDR3 nucleotides read TGTGCCAGCAGCATAAGACAGGGCTGGCGAGGGAATGAGCAGTTCTTC. Protein: CASSIRQGWRGNEQFF.

The chain joins TRBV19 to TRBJ1-2; D is ambiguous. Germline V gene lookup returns CDR1 LNHDA and CDR2 SQIVND (reference sequence). The CDR3 runs to 15 residues. The germline V and J ends were trimmed by 1 base and 3 bases, with 12 bases remaining between them. The CDR3 here is CASSIGLSGDYGYTF. The CDR3 nucleotides read TGTGCCAGTAGTATAGGACTAAGCGGGGACTATGGCTACACCTTC.

The chain combines TRBV10-1 with TRBJ2-3; 7 positions match TRBD2. The CDR3 consists of 15 residues. Germline values: CDR1 WNHNN, CDR2 SYGVQD (reference sequence). The J segment lost 2 bases and the V segment lost 8 bases, leaving 10 bases of the junction unmatched. The CDR3, as DNA: TGCGCCAGCTCGGAATTCCGGGACTACACAGATACGCAGTATTTT. Translated: CASSEFRDYTDTQYF.

V and J are TRBV19 and TRBJ1-5; 8 bases agree with TRBD1. J was trimmed by 6 bases and V by 7 bases; bases with no gene match: 11. CDR1 is LNHDA, CDR2 SQIVND, per germline (reference sequence). The CDR3 consists of 15 residues. CDR3 region: CASTRQGSLGQPQHF. DNA for the CDR3: TGTGCCAGTACCCGACAGGGGAGTTTAGGTCAGCCCCAGCATTTT.

The V call is TRBV5-1, the J call TRBJ2-7; 8 bases are a match to TRBD2. The V segment lost 3 bases and the J segment 1 base; nucleotides outside the gene matches: 6. Germline CDR1 is SGHRS and CDR2 is YFSETQ. The CDR3 has 15 amino acids. CDR3 DNA: TGCGCCAGCAGCTCGCGGGGGGCCTCTTCCTACGAGCAGTACTTC. Its translation is CASSSRGASSYEQYF.

The V and J genes are TRBV2 and TRBJ1-5; 7 nucleotides agree with TRBD1. Per germline, CDR1 SNHLY and CDR2 FYNNEI. The J segment lost 5 bases and the V segment lost 4 bases, leaving 8 bases of the junction unmatched. This CDR3 contains 15 residues. The CDR3 is CASSVTGERDQPQHF. CDR3 coding DNA: TGTGCCAGCAGTGTCACAGGGGAGAGGGATCAGCCCCAGCATTTT.

This chain links TRBV7-9 with TRBJ2-1, with 7 bases identical to TRBD2. The CDR3 consists of 16 residues. Unmatched junction bases numbered 7, after V lost 2 bases and J lost 3 bases. The germline gives CDR1 SEHNR, CDR2 FQNEAQ (reference sequence). The CDR3: CASSLLRLAVYNEQFF. The CDR3 DNA reads as TGTGCCAGCAGCTTATTGCGACTAGCTGTCTACAATGAGCAGTTCTTC.